This TCR beta chain was retrieved from a study of shared clonotypes between healthy human individuals. Generated by immunoSEQ multiplex PCR, the TCRdb table keeps only in-frame clones and is missing some. The sample includes around 2.3 million clones, 90% to 96% of them seen just once. CDR1 and CDR2 from the germline V gene are SGHVS and FQNEAQ. The ends were cut back, 0 bases at V and 3 bases at J, with 17 bases in the middle. This CDR3 is 18 amino acids long. This chain connects TRBV7-8 to TRBJ2-2; D ambiguous. The sequenced material came from naive CD4+ T cells sorted from blood. The subset here: CD45RA+ positively selected. This TCR came from a man aged 18 to 35 in good health. In DNA form, the CDR3 reads TGTGCCAGCAGCTTAGCTTCAAGTACAAAGAGAGACACCGGGGAGCTGTTTTTT. This translates into CASSLASSTKRDTGELFF.